This TCR beta chain was sequenced during a study of sequential checkpoint blockade in melanoma. Described treatment: randomized to nivolumab then ipilimumab (arm A) or the reverse (arm B). Produced via immunoSEQ multiplex PCR; TCRdb's table is partial and in-frame only. The table lists more than 4,000 clones, around 55% of them singletons, with 22% in the top ten. The input for sequencing was CD8+ T cells sorted from blood (inferred from file names), taken from a patient given nivolumab and ipilimumab in sequence. This receptor was taken from a human donor with melanoma.

CDR3 residues: CASSPTGNEKLFF. CDR3 bases: TGTGCCAGCAGCCCGACGGGTAATGAAAAACTGTTTTTT. The chain is built from TRBV7-3 and TRBJ1-4; D not resolved. Trimming took 5 bases from V and 4 from J, leaving 8 bases between them. The CDR3 runs to 13 residues. Germline V lookup: CDR1 SGHTA, CDR2 FQGTGA.